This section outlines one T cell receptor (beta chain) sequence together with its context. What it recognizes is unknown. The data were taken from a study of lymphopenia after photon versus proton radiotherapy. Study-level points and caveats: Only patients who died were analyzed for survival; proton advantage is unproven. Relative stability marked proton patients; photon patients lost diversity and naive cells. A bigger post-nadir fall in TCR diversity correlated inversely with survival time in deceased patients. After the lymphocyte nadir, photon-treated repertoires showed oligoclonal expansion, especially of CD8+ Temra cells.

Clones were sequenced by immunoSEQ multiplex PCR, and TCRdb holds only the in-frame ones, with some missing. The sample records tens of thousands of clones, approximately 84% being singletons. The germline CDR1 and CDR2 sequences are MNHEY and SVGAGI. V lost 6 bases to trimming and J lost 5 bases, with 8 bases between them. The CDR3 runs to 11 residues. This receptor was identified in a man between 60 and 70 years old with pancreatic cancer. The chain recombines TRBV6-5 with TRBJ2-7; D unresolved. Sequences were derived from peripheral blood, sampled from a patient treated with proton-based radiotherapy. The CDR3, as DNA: TGTGCCAGCAGCGAGATCCACGAGCAGTACTTC. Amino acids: CASSEIHEQYF.